The T cell receptor beta chain described here comes from a study of monozygotic twins with inflammatory bowel disease. About this clonotype itself: Its antigen is unknown.

The CDR3 loop spans 14 amino acids. The V gene's germline CDR1 is MNHEY and CDR2 SMNVEV (reference sequence). The template switching step added UMIs that contained a 6-nucleotide sample barcode. TCRdb processed the 5' RACE reads again and assigns one entry to each CDR3 protein, with no DNA. The sample has approximately 210,000 distinct CDR3 sequences. Study-wide results and limits: Other individuals had fewer clonotypes in common with IBD patients than with healthy twins, especially with disease activity. The data did not back a single strong IBD-associated clonotype or signal. Differences in immunosuppressive treatment may have been a source of added variability in patient repertoires.

This receptor was obtained from a human donor with ulcerative colitis or Crohn's disease, or a healthy co-twin of an affected twin (not recorded which). The sequenced sample consisted of blood. This sequence joins TRBV27 and TRBJ2-3. This chain's CDR3 is CASSQRWSTDTQYF.